This T cell receptor beta chain emerged from a study of shared clonotypes between healthy human individuals. Sequenced by immunoSEQ multiplex PCR; TCRdb stores in-frame clones only, minus some. The sample records millions of clones, around 90% being singletons. Trimming cost V 3 bases and J 0 bases, with 15 bases left between them. The CDR3 extends over 17 amino acids. In germline, CDR1 is WSHSY, CDR2 SAAADI. Sequenced input: naive CD4+ T cells sorted from blood. Subset defined: CD45RA+ positively selected. The TCR comes from a man younger than 30 in good health. The chain has TRBV10-2 and TRBJ1-5; D might be TRBD1 (5 bases). The CDR3 DNA sequence: TGCGCCAGCAGTGAAAAATGGGGGAATCCTAGCAATCAGCCCCAGCATTTT. Encoded protein: CASSEKWGNPSNQPQHF.